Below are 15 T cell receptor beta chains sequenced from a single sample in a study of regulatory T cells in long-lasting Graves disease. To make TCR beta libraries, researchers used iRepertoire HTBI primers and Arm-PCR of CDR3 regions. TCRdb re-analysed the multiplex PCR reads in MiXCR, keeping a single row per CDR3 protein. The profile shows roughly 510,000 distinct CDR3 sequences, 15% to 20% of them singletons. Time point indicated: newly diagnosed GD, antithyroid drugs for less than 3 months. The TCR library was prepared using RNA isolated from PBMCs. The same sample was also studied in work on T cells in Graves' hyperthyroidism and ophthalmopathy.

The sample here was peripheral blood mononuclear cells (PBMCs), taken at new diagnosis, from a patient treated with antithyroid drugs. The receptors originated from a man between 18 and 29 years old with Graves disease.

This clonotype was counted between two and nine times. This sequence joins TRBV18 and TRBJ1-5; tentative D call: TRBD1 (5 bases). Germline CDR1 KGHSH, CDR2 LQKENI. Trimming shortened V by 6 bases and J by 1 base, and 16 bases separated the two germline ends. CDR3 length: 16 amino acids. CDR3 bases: TGTGCCAGCTCTCCCTTTGGGGGTGGGAGCAATCAGCCCCAGCATTTT. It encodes CASSPFGGGSNQPQHF.

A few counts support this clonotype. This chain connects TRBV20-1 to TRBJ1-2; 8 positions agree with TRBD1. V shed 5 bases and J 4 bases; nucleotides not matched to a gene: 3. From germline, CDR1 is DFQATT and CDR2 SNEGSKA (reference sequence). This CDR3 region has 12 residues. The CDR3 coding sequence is TGCAGTGCTGGACAGGGCGGCTATGGCTACACCTTC. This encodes CSAGQGGYGYTF.

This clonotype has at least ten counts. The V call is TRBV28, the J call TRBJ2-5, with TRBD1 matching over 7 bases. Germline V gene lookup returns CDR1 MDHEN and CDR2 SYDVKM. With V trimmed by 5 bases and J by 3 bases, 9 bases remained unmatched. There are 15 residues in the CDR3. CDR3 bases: TGTGCCAGCAGTGCAACCGGGACAGTTAAAGAGACCCAGTACTTC. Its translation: CASSATGTVKETQYF.

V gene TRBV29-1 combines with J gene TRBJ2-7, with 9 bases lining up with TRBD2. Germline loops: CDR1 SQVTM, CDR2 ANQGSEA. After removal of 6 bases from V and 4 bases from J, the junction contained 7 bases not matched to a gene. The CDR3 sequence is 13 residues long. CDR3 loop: CSVQLAGLYEQYF. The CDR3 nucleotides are TGCAGCGTCCAACTAGCGGGTTTGTACGAGCAGTACTTC.

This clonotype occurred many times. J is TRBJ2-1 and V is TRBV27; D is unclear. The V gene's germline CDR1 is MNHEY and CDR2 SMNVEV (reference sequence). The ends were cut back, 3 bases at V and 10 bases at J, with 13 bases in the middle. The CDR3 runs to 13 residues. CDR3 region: CASSLRELREQFF. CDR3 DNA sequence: TGTGCCAGCAGTTTGCGAGAACTAAGGGAGCAGTTCTTC.

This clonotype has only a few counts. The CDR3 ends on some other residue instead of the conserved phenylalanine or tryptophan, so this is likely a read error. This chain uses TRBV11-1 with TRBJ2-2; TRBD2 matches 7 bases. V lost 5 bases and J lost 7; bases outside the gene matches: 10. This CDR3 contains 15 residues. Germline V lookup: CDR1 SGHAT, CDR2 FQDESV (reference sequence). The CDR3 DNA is TGTGCCAGCAGCCCCTACGCGGGAGCGGGCGGGGAGCTGTTTTCT. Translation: CASSPYAGAGGELFS.

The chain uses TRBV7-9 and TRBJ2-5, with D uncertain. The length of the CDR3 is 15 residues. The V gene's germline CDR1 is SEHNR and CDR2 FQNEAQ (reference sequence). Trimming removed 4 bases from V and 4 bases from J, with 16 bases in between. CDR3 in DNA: TGTGCCAGCAGCTCAGGACGTATAGAAGGAGAGACCCAGTACTTC. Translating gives CASSSGRIEGETQYF.

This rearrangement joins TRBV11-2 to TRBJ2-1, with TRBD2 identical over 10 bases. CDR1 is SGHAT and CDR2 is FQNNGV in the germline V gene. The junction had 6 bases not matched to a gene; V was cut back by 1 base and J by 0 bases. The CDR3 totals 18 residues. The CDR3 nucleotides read TGTGCCAGCAGCTTAGTCCGCCTAGCGGGAGTCTCCTACAATGAGCAGTTCTTC. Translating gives CASSLVRLAGVSYNEQFF.

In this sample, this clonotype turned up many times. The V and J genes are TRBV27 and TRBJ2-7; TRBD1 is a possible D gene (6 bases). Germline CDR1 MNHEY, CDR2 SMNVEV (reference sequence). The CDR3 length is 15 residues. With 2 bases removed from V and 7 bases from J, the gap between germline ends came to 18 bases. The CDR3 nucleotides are TGTGCCAGCAGTTTAAAAGCAGGCTCCACAGGGGAGCAGTACTTC. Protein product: CASSLKAGSTGEQYF.

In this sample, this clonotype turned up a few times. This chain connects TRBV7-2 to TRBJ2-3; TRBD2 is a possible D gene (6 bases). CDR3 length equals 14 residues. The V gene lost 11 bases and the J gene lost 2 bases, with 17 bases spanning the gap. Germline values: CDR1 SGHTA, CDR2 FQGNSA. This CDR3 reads CADRISGLTDTQYF. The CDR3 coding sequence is TGTGCCGACCGGATTAGCGGACTCACAGATACGCAGTATTTT.

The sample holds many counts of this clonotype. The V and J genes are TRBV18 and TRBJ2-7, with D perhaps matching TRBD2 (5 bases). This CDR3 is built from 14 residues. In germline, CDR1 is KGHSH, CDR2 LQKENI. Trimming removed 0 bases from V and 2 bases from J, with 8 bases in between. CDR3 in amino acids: CASSPPGVTYEQYF. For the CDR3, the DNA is TGTGCCAGCTCACCACCGGGAGTAACCTACGAGCAGTACTTC.

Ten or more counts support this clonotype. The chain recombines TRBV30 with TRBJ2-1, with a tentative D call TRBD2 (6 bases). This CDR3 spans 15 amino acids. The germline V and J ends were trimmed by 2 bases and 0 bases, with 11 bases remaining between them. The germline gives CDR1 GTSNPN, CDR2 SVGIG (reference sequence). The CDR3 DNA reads TGTGCCTGGAGTCGGGACTCAAGCTCCTACAATGAGCAGTTCTTC. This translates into CAWSRDSSSYNEQFF.

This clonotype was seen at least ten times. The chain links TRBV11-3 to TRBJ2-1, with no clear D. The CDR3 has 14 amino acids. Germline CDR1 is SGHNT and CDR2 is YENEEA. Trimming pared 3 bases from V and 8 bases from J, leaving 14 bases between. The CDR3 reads CASSFRGTGHEQFF. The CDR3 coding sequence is TGTGCCAGCAGCTTCCGCGGTACTGGGCATGAGCAGTTCTTC.

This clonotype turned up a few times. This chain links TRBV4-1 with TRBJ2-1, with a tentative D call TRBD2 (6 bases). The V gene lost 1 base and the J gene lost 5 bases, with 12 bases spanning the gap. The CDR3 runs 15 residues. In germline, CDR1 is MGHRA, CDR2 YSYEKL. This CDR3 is CASSQGYSGNNEQFF. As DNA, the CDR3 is TGCGCCAGCAGCCAAGGATATAGCGGCAACAATGAGCAGTTCTTC.

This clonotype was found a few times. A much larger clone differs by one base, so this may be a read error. The CDR3 is CTSTLDRATEAFF. The CDR3 nucleotides read TGTACCAGCACTCTGGACAGGGCAACTGAAGCTTTCTTT. This chain joins TRBV2 and TRBJ1-1; the match to TRBD1 covers 8 bases. Germline assignment: CDR1 SNHLY and CDR2 FYNNEI. The CDR3 loop spans 13 amino acids.